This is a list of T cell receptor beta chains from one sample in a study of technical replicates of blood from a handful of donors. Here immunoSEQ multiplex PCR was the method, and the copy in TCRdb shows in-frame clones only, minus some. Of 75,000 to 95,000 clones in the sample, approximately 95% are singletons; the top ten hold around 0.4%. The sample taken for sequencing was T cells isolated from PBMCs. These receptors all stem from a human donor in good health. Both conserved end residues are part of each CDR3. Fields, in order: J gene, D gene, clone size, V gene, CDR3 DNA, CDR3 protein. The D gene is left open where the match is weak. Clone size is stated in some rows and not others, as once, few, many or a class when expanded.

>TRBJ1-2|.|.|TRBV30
TGTGCCTGGAGTGTCTCCGGGGGGAACTATGGCTACACCTTC
CAWSVSGGNYGYTF
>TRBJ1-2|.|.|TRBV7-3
TGTGCCAGCAGCTTAAACCCCGGAGGGAACTATGGCTACACCTTC
CASSLNPGGNYGYTF
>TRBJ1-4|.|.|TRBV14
TGTGCCAGCAGCCATAGCGTTCGGACAGTTAATGAAAAACTGTTTTTT
CASSHSVRTVNEKLFF
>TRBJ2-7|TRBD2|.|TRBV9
TGTGCCAGCAGCGGAATACTAGCGGGGACCTACGAGCAGTACTTC
CASSGILAGTYEQYF
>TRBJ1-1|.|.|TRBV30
TGTGCCTGGAGTACAGAGTTCACTGAAGCTTTCTTT
CAWSTEFTEAFF
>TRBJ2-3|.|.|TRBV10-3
TGTGCCATCAGTGAAAATAAGGTCTCCTCCGGGGGTACGCAGTATTTT
CAISENKVSSGGTQYF
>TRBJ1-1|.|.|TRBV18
TGTGCCAGCTCACATGGGAGGGGCACTGAAGCTTTCTTT
CASSHGRGTEAFF
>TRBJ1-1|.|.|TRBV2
TGTGCCAGCGCAAAGGAGATGAACACTGAAGCTTTCTTT
CASAKEMNTEAFF
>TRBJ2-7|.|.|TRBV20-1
TGCAGTGCCAGCCGGGACTACGAGCAGTACTTC
CSASRDYEQYF
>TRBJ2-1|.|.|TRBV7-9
TGTGCCAGGGAGCCTACCAACTACAATGAGCAGTTCTTC
CAREPTNYNEQFF
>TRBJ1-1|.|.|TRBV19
TGTGCCAGTAGTCAGATCATGAACACTGAAGCTTTCTTT
CASSQIMNTEAFF
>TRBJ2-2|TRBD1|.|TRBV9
TGTGCCAGCAGCGTAGCAGGGACAGGGTATCCCGGGGAGCTGTTTTTT
CASSVAGTGYPGELFF
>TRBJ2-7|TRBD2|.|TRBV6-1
TGTGCCAGCAGTAAGCGGGGCTCCTACGAGCAGTACTTC
CASSKRGSYEQYF
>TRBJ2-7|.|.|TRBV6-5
TGTGCCAGCAGACCCACGGGACATTCCTACGAGCAGTACTTC
CASRPTGHSYEQYF
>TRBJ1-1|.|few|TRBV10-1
TGCGCCAGCTCCCTGGGAGGAAGCACTGAAGCTTTCTTT
CASSLGGSTEAFF
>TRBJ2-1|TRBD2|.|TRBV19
TGTGCCAGTAGTATTGGGGGACTAGCTGGTGGCAATGAGCAGTTCTTC
CASSIGGLAGGNEQFF
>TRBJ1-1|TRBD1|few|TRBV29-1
TGCAGCGTTGAAGGTGACAGGGAAACCCTTGAAGCTTTCTTT
CSVEGDRETLEAFF
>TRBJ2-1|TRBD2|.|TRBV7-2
TGTGCCAGCAGCTACACTAGCGGGAGCAATGAGCAGTTCTTC
CASSYTSGSNEQFF
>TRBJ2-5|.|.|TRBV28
TGTGCCAGCACTTCTCCCGGAGGATTCGGGGAGACCCAGTACTTC
CASTSPGGFGETQYF
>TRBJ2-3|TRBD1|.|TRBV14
TGTGCCAGCAGCCTTCTTGGACAGGGTTCAGATACGCAGTATTTT
CASSLLGQGSDTQYF
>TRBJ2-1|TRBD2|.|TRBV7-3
TGTGCCAGCAGCTTAACTAGCGGGAACTCCTACAATGAGCAGTTCTTC
CASSLTSGNSYNEQFF
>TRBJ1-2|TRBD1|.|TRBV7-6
TGTGCCAGCAGCTCGGGACAGGGTAACTATGGCTACACCTTC
CASSSGQGNYGYTF
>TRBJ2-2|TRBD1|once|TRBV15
TGTGCCACCAGCGGGAGACAGGGTCACACCGGGGAGCTGTTTTTT
CATSGRQGHTGELFF
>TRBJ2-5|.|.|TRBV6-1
TGTGCCAGCAGTTTTCTGGGACTCGAGACCCAGTACTTC
CASSFLGLETQYF
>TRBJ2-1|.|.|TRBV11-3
TGTGCCACCGCCCTCTATTCGAGCTCCTACAATGAGCAGTTCTTC
CATALYSSSYNEQFF
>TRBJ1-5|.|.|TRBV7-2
TGTGCCAGCAGCTTAGAAGGAGCAGGGTATCAGCCCCAGCATTTT
CASSLEGAGYQPQHF
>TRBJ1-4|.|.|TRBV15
TGTGCCACCAGCACGGTTTTCGAAAAACTGTTTTTT
CATSTVFEKLFF
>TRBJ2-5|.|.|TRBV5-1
TGCGCCAGCAGCCTGGACAGTAGGGAGACCCAGTACTTC
CASSLDSRETQYF
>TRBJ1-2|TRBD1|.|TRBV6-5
TGTGCCAGCAGTTCCTCCGGGACAGTCTATGGCTACACCTTC
CASSSSGTVYGYTF
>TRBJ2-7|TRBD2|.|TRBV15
TGTGCCACCAGCAGATTTTCCGGGACTAGCGACGAGCAGTACTTC
CATSRFSGTSDEQYF
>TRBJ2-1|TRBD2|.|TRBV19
TGTGCCAGTACCCCCCTTCTAGCGGGAGGGCCCAATGAGCAGTTCTTC
CASTPLLAGGPNEQFF
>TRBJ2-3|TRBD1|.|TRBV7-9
TGTGCCAGCAGCCCCAGTTGGGGGACAGGGTCAGATACGCAGTATTTT
CASSPSWGTGSDTQYF
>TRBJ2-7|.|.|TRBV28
TGTGCCAGCAGAGGGGCGACCTCCTACGAGCAGTACTTC
CASRGATSYEQYF
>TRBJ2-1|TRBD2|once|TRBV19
TGTGCCAGTACCTGGACTAGTAACCACAATGAGCAGTTCTTC
CASTWTSNHNEQFF
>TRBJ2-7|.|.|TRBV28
TGTGCCAGCCATGGTCGGAGGACGGTTAGCTCCTACGAGCAGTACTTC
CASHGRRTVSSYEQYF
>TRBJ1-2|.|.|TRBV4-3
TGCGCCAGCAGCCAAGAGAGGACAAGGTTGGGATTTAACTATGGCTACACCTTC
CASSQERTRLGFNYGYTF
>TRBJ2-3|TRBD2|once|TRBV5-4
TGTGCCAGCAGCTTGGGTATCTCCCTAGCGGGTAGAACAGATACGCAGTATTTT
CASSLGISLAGRTDTQYF
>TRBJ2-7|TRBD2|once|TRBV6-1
TGTGCCAGCAGTGAACTAGCGGGAGGGCCAAACGAGCAGTACTTC
CASSELAGGPNEQYF
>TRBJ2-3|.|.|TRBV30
TGTGCCTGGAGTGTAAACTACGGGACAGATACGCAGTATTTT
CAWSVNYGTDTQYF
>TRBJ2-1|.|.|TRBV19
TGTGCCAGTAGTCCGGACATAAGCTCCTACAATGAGCAGTTCTTC
CASSPDISSYNEQFF
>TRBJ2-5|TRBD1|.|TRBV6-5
TGTGCCAGCAGTTTTGGGACAGATCAAGAGACCCAGTACTTC
CASSFGTDQETQYF
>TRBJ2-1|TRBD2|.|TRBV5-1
TGCGCCAGCAGCTTGGGGGTTCAGCGGGACTTTCTCGATGAGCAGTTCTTC
CASSLGVQRDFLDEQFF
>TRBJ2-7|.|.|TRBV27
TGTGCCAGCACCTTTGGACAGTCTAACGAGCAGTACTTC
CASTFGQSNEQYF
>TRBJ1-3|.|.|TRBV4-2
TGTGCCAGCAGCCAAGTAGGAGCCATGGAGGGAAACACCATATATTTT
CASSQVGAMEGNTIYF
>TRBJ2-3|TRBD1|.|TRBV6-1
TGTGCCAGCAGACAGGGGTCAGGAGATACGCAGTATTTT
CASRQGSGDTQYF
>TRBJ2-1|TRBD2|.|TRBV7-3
TGTGCCAGCAGCTTACGGCCTCTAGCGGGAGAGGGGGATGAGCAGTTCTTC
CASSLRPLAGEGDEQFF
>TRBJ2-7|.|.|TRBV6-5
TGTGCCAGCAGGCAGGGCCCCTACGAGCAGTACTTC
CASRQGPYEQYF
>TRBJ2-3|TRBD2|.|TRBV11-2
TGTGCCAGCAGCAAAAGGCGGGAGGCTGTAGATACGCAGTATTTT
CASSKRREAVDTQYF
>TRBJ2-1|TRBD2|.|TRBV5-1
TGCGCCAGCAGCTTGGTGCTAGCGGGAGATAATGAGCAGTTCTTC
CASSLVLAGDNEQFF
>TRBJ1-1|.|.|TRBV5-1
TGCGCCAGCAGCTTGGACACCCTGAACACTGAAGCTTTCTTT
CASSLDTLNTEAFF
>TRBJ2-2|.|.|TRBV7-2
TGTGCCAGCAGCTTAGTAGGCGGGGGCGCCGGGGAGCTGTTTTTT
CASSLVGGGAGELFF
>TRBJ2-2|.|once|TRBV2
TGTGCCAGCAGTGAAGTCGGCTTTACTAGACTGTTTTTT
CASSEVGFTRLFF
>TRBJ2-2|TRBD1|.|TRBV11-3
TGTGCCAGCAGCGCGAACAGGGGGACCGGGGAGCTGTTTTTT
CASSANRGTGELFF
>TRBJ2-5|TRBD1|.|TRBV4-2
TGTGCCAGCAGCCAGATACAGGGGGAGATAGAGACCCAGTACTTC
CASSQIQGEIETQYF
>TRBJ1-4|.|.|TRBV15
TGTGCCACCATCTCAACTAATGAAAAACTGTTTTTT
CATISTNEKLFF
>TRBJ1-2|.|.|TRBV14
TGTGCCAGCAGCCAAGACAGGGTTGGCTACACCTTC
CASSQDRVGYTF
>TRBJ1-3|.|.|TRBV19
TGTGCCAGTAGTATATACGTCCAGGGTGTTGGAAACACCATATATTTT
CASSIYVQGVGNTIYF
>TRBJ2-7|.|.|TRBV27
TGTGCCAGCAGTTACGGGGTGCGGAGCGAGCAGTACTTC
CASSYGVRSEQYF
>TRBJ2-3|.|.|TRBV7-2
TGTGCCAGCAGCTTCTCCAATCTAGGCACAGATACGCAGTATTTT
CASSFSNLGTDTQYF
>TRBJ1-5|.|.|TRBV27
TGTGCCAGCAGTTTATTGGGGGGAGCCTTCTACAATCAGCCCCAGCATTTT
CASSLLGGAFYNQPQHF